This passage covers 23 T cell receptor beta chains from one sample sequenced in a study of early T cells in non-severe SARS-CoV-2 infection. One entry per CDR3 protein, called by TCRdb with MiXCR from the 5' RACE reads. Of about 76,000 distinct CDR3 sequences listed, around 11% are singletons. Sequenced: whole blood. The source is an adult who was a healthcare worker with PCR-confirmed SARS-CoV-2 infection or an uninfected control (not recorded which).

This clonotype was observed at least ten times. The chain carries TRBV4-2 and TRBJ1-1, with D uncertain. The V and J ends lost 1 base and 8 bases respectively, with 8 bases between them. This CDR3 is built from 12 residues. Looked up from germline, CDR1 is LGHNA and CDR2 is YNFKEQ. CDR3 in amino acids: CASSQGPSEAFF. The CDR3 coding sequence is TGTGCCAGCAGCCAAGGACCCTCCGAAGCTTTCTTT.

The chain carries TRBV27 and TRBJ1-1; a possible D gene is TRBD1 (6 bases). There are 13 residues in the CDR3. Trimming removed 5 bases from V and 1 base from J, with 8 bases in between. Germline values: CDR1 MNHEY, CDR2 SMNVEV (reference sequence). The CDR3 DNA sequence: TGTGCCAGCAGTAAACAGGGGAACACTGAAGCTTTCTTT. Encoded protein: CASSKQGNTEAFF.

This clonotype has only one observation. An end of the junction differs from the germline gene, which may be a read error. The rearrangement links TRBV5-1 to TRBJ1-6, with D maybe TRBD1 (5 bases). Germline V gene data show CDR1 as SGHRS and CDR2 as YFSETQ. This CDR3 region has 18 residues. This chain's CDR3 is CASSLITRGRGLGSPLRF. In DNA form, the CDR3 reads TGCGCCAGCAGCTTAATAACTCGGGGACGGGGCTTGGGATCACCCCTCCGCTTT.

The gene calls are TRBV12-3 or TRBV12-4 and TRBJ2-5; 11 bases are a match to TRBD2. V was pared by 2 bases and J by 2 bases, with 4 bases of the junction left unmatched. The CDR3 contains 16 residues. Here the CDR3 DNA reads TGTGCCAGCAGTTTATGGGCTAGCGGGGGGCAAGAGACCCAGTACTTC. Protein: CASSLWASGGQETQYF.

There are a few counts of this clonotype. The rearrangement links TRBV18 to TRBJ1-1, with D tentatively TRBD1 (5 bases). CDR3 length equals 15 residues. The ends were cut back, 3 bases at V and 5 bases at J, with 16 bases in the middle. Germline V CDR1 and CDR2: KGHSH, LQKENI. The CDR3 bases are TGTGCCAGCTCACCCCTAGACAGAGGTCGGACTGAAGCTTTCTTT. It specifies CASSPLDRGRTEAFF.

A single count supports this clonotype. This chain links TRBV2 with TRBJ2-7, with 10 bases identical to TRBD1. The CDR3 loop spans 13 amino acids. The germline CDR1 and CDR2 sequences are SNHLY and FYNNEI. V gave up 10 bases and J gave up 3 bases; unmatched junction bases: 6. This chain's CDR3 is CATGGTGVYEQYF. The CDR3 DNA reads as TGTGCCACAGGCGGGACAGGGGTCTACGAGCAGTACTTC.

This clonotype occurred a few times. The chain is built from TRBV18 and TRBJ1-1; D is perhaps TRBD1 (5 bases). Germline V gene lookup returns CDR1 KGHSH and CDR2 LQKENI. This CDR3 is built from 15 residues. V was pared by 4 bases and J by 1 base, with 13 bases between. CDR3 bases: TGTGCCAGCTCACAACACGTACAGGCGAACACTGAAGCTTTCTTT. This codes for CASSQHVQANTEAFF.

This clonotype came up a few times. The rearrangement joins TRBV3-1 to TRBJ2-1; D gene uncertain. The CDR3 is 13 residues long. The V gene lost 7 bases and the J gene lost 6 bases, with 13 bases spanning the gap. The germline gives CDR1 LGHDT, CDR2 YNNKEL (reference sequence). CDR3 bases: TGTGCCAGCACCCTAGACGTATCCAATGAGCAGTTCTTC. It translates to CASTLDVSNEQFF.

This clonotype was seen a handful of times. The rearrangement uses TRBV5-6 and TRBJ2-7, with D unresolved. Trimming removed 2 bases at V and 6 bases at J, with 6 bases between. The germline V gene encodes CDR1 SGHDT and CDR2 YYEEEE. This CDR3 contains 11 residues. CDR3 in DNA: TGTGCCAGCAGCTTCGGCACCGAGCAGTACTTC. Protein product: CASSFGTEQYF.

This clonotype was recorded many times. This chain connects TRBV14 to TRBJ2-1; D possibly corresponds to TRBD2 (5 bases). This CDR3 comprises 15 residues. Trimming removed 4 bases at V and 5 bases at J, with 15 bases between. Per the germline V gene, CDR1 is SGHDN and CDR2 is FVKESK. DNA for the CDR3: TGTGCCAGCAGCCGCACGGACTTATTCCACAATGAGCAGTTCTTC. Protein sequence: CASSRTDLFHNEQFF.

The chain combines TRBV7-6 with TRBJ2-7; no clear D gene. CDR1 and CDR2 from the germline V gene are SGHVS and FNYEAQ. The CDR3 spans 14 residues. The germline V and J ends were trimmed by 0 bases and 1 base, with 7 bases remaining between them. CDR3 DNA: TGTGCCAGCAGCTTAGCTGCTGGGTCCTACGAGCAGTACTTC. This translates into CASSLAAGSYEQYF.

The chain carries TRBV6-2 or TRBV6-3 and TRBJ1-5; D ambiguous. V was pared by 8 bases and J by 7 bases, with 12 bases between. The CDR3 loop spans 12 amino acids. Germline lookup yields CDR1 MNHEY and CDR2 SVGEGT. CDR3 residues: CASGEALQPQHF. CDR3 in DNA: TGTGCCAGCGGGGAGGCGCTCCAGCCCCAGCATTTT.

The sample holds many counts of this clonotype. The chain has TRBV4-3 and TRBJ1-1; D is undetermined. Trimming removed 1 base from V and 1 base from J, with 10 bases in between. Germline CDR1 LGHNA, CDR2 YSLEER. CDR3 length: 15 amino acids. For the CDR3, the DNA is TGCGCCAGCAGCCAAGTAATCGGCTCGAACACTGAAGCTTTCTTT. Its protein product is CASSQVIGSNTEAFF.

This clonotype was seen more than once but under ten times. The J gene is TRBJ2-2, the V gene TRBV4-2; 8 bases align to TRBD1. Trimming at V came to 0 bases and at J to 5 bases, leaving 2 bases not matched to a gene. Germline CDR1 LGHNA, CDR2 YNFKEQ. This CDR3 contains 15 residues. CDR3 region: CASSQDRGRTGELFF. The CDR3 nucleotides are TGTGCCAGCAGCCAAGACAGGGGGCGGACCGGGGAGCTGTTTTTT.

This clonotype turned up a few times. V and J are TRBV6-1 and TRBJ1-1, with D maybe TRBD1 (5 bases). This CDR3 is built from 14 residues. Germline CDR1 is MNHNS and CDR2 is SASEGT. Trimming pared 6 bases from V and 0 bases from J, leaving 11 bases between. The CDR3 is CASRDVGLNTEAFF. CDR3 bases: TGTGCCAGCAGGGACGTGGGGCTGAACACTGAAGCTTTCTTT.

CDR3 DNA sequence: TGCAGCGTTACGGGACAGGGACCGGATACGCAGTATTTT. This translates into CSVTGQGPDTQYF. The rearrangement uses TRBV29-1 and TRBJ2-3, with 9 bases that match TRBD1. This CDR3 is 13 amino acids long. The V segment lost 5 bases and the J segment 6 bases; nucleotides outside the gene matches: 6. Germline V gene lookup returns CDR1 SQVTM and CDR2 ANQGSEA.

This clonotype was detected only a few times. V is TRBV27 and J is TRBJ2-5; 9 bases are a match to TRBD1. This CDR3 spans 15 amino acids. Per germline, CDR1 MNHEY and CDR2 SMNVEV (reference sequence). The ends lost 1 base at V and 4 bases at J; junction bases unmatched: 4. In nucleotides, the CDR3 is TGTGCCAGCAGTTTATACAGGGGGCGCGCAGAGACCCAGTACTTC. Its protein is CASSLYRGRAETQYF.

The genes are TRBV30 and TRBJ1-2; D possibly corresponds to TRBD1 (6 bases). The CDR3 runs 17 residues. Between the trimmed V and J ends, which lost 4 bases and 4 bases, there was a span of 25 bases. CDR1 and CDR2 (germline): GTSNPN, SVGIG (reference sequence). As DNA, the CDR3 is TGTGCCTGGATCCCACAGCCCCGGGGTACAGGGTCCTATGGCTACACCTTC. Its translation is CAWIPQPRGTGSYGYTF.

This chain uses TRBV18 with TRBJ1-1, with D possibly being TRBD1 (6 bases). Germline loops: CDR1 KGHSH, CDR2 LQKENI. The CDR3 sequence is 14 residues long. The V end lost 0 bases, the J end lost 5 bases, and 10 bases lay between the germline ends. In DNA, the CDR3 is TGTGCCAGCTCACCACCACAGGGAGGGACTGAAGCTTTCTTT. Its translation is CASSPPQGGTEAFF.

Concerning this clonotype: The DNA is left out, because the CDR3 cannot be placed on it with certainty; the CDR3 is given as TCRdb lists it. The rearrangement joins TRBV20-1 to TRBJ2-7; the listed D gene, TRBD1, was not tested against the DNA. From its first to its last residue, the CDR3 has 15 amino acids. CDR1 and CDR2 (germline): DFQATT, SNEGSKA (reference sequence). Here the CDR3 reads CSAPLWDRSSYEQYF.

The chain carries TRBV18 and TRBJ1-6; 7 bases are shared with TRBD1. V shed 5 bases and J 5 bases; nucleotides not matched to a gene: 3. Germline CDR1 KGHSH, CDR2 LQKENI. The CDR3 runs to 14 residues. This CDR3 reads CASSDGTDNSPLHF. In DNA, the CDR3 is TGTGCCAGCTCAGACGGGACAGATAATTCACCCCTCCACTTT.

V gene TRBV3-1 combines with J gene TRBJ1-2, with unresolved D. V lost 0 bases, J lost 6 bases, and 8 bases lay in between. CDR3 length: 13 residues. CDR1 and CDR2 (germline): LGHDT, YNNKEL (reference sequence). CDR3 nucleotides: TGTGCCAGCAGCCAAGATACGAGGGATGGCTACACCTTC. This translates into CASSQDTRDGYTF.

This clonotype turned up a few times. This chain joins TRBV29-1 and TRBJ2-2, with 8 nucleotides matching TRBD1. Germline CDR1 SQVTM, CDR2 ANQGSEA. The CDR3 runs 14 residues. V trimming: 7 bases; J trimming: 5 bases; junction bases outside the gene matches: 9. CDR3 in amino acids: CSGRTGFLTGELFF. CDR3 DNA: TGCAGCGGACGGACAGGGTTTTTGACCGGGGAGCTGTTTTTT.